The 32 T cell receptor beta chains below come from one sample, sequenced in a study of blood T cell repertoires in COVID-19. TCRdb's table, derived via immunoSEQ multiplex PCR, lists solely in-frame clones and lacks some. The sample shows some 510,000 clones, 85% to 90% of them seen only once. Specimen: PBMCs or T cells enriched from blood (not recorded which). These TCRs come from a woman in her forties who had recovered from COVID-19.

V usage is TRBV9 and J usage is TRBJ1-1, with 8 bases matching TRBD1. The CDR3 is 15 amino acids. The junction had 10 bases not matched to a gene; V was cut back by 7 bases and J by 2 bases. The V gene's germline CDR1 is SGDLS and CDR2 YYNGEE. CDR3 nucleotides: TGTGCCAGCGGCAGGGGGCTGGATATTAACACTGAAGCTTTCTTT. It yields the protein CASGRGLDINTEAFF.

This chain links TRBV4-2 with TRBJ1-1; TRBD1 matches at 7 bases. Looked up from germline, CDR1 is LGHNA and CDR2 is YNFKEQ. This CDR3 is built from 12 residues. Trimming at V came to 2 bases and at J to 8 bases, leaving 2 bases not matched to a gene. DNA for the CDR3: TGTGCCAGCAGCCAAAGGGGGCGGGAAGCTTTCTTT. Its protein is CASSQRGREAFF.

The J gene is TRBJ1-3, the V gene TRBV30; possible D gene TRBD1, 6 bases. Germline CDR1 is GTSNPN and CDR2 is SVGIG (reference sequence). The CDR3 spans 17 residues. Trimming pared 0 bases from V and 0 bases from J, leaving 15 bases between. CDR3 DNA sequence: TGTGCCTGGAGTGTCTCCAGGGGATCCCTCTCTGGAAACACCATATATTTT. This gives the protein CAWSVSRGSLSGNTIYF.

The genes are TRBV20-1 and TRBJ2-7, with TRBD2 matching 9 bases. With V trimmed by 3 bases and J by 5 bases, 8 bases remained unmatched. CDR1 is DFQATT, CDR2 SNEGSKA, per germline (reference sequence). CDR3 length equals 14 residues. CDR3 bases: TGCAGTGCTAGTCAGGCTAGCGGGGAGAACGAGCAGTACTTC. It yields the protein CSASQASGENEQYF.

This sequence joins TRBV6-5 and TRBJ1-5; D may be TRBD1 (5 bases). This CDR3 is 15 amino acids long. Trimming shortened V by 5 bases and J by 0 bases, and 11 bases separated the two germline ends. CDR1 is MNHEY and CDR2 is SVGAGI in the germline V gene. The CDR3 nucleotides are TGTGCCAGCAGTCCGACAGTCAATAGCAATCAGCCCCAGCATTTT. Protein product: CASSPTVNSNQPQHF.

This chain uses TRBV5-4 with TRBJ2-7; D might be TRBD2 (5 bases). CDR1 SGHNT and CDR2 YYREEE come from the germline V gene (reference sequence). The CDR3 sequence is 12 residues long. The V end was cut by 4 bases, the J end by 3 bases, with 8 bases between. This CDR3 reads CASSRDYYEQYF. CDR3 coding DNA: TGTGCCAGCAGCCGCGACTACTACGAGCAGTACTTC.

The chain joins TRBV29-1 to TRBJ2-5, with TRBD2 identical over 8 bases. This CDR3 has 14 residues. Germline lookup yields CDR1 SQVTM and CDR2 ANQGSEA. The ends lost 6 bases at V and 0 bases at J; junction bases unmatched: 6. The CDR3 sequence is CSVNSGTNQETQYF. Written as DNA, the CDR3 is TGCAGCGTCAATAGCGGGACCAACCAAGAGACCCAGTACTTC.

The gene calls are TRBV4-1 and TRBJ1-1; D uncertain. Trimming removed 0 bases at V and 1 base at J, with 9 bases between. Germline lookup yields CDR1 MGHRA and CDR2 YSYEKL. The CDR3 covers 15 residues. CDR3 nucleotides: TGCGCCAGCAGCCAAGATTACCCCAGGAACACTGAAGCTTTCTTT. This sequence encodes CASSQDYPRNTEAFF.

The chain couples TRBV10-3 to TRBJ2-1, with 8 positions matching TRBD1. Looked up from germline, CDR1 is ENHRY and CDR2 is SYGVKD. V shed 2 bases and J 10 bases; nucleotides not matched to a gene: 7. This CDR3 contains 14 residues. As DNA, the CDR3 is TGTGCCATCAGTGAGGGACAGGGTCCGGGAGAGCAGTTCTTC. It encodes CAISEGQGPGEQFF.

The gene calls are TRBV11-3 and TRBJ1-6; D gene ambiguous. The V and J ends lost 3 bases and 9 bases respectively, with 9 bases between them. CDR1 is SGHNT and CDR2 is YENEEA in the germline V gene. This CDR3 is built from 13 residues. CDR3 loop: CASSLYFGSPLHF. In DNA form, the CDR3 reads TGTGCCAGCAGCTTGTACTTTGGTTCACCCCTCCACTTT.

The genes are TRBV5-1 and TRBJ2-5; 10 bases align to TRBD1. Germline CDR1 SGHRS, CDR2 YFSETQ. The CDR3 extends over 16 amino acids. The V gene end was trimmed by 3 bases and the J gene end by 7 bases; junction bases not matched to a gene: 12. The CDR3: CASSSTTGQGHRTQYF. The CDR3 nucleotides are TGCGCCAGCAGCTCGACAACGGGACAGGGGCACAGGACCCAGTACTTC.

The genes are TRBV2 and TRBJ2-4; TRBD1 is a possible D gene (5 bases). Germline V lookup: CDR1 SNHLY, CDR2 FYNNEI. Trimming took 7 bases from V and 4 from J, leaving 8 bases between them. The CDR3 is 12 amino acids. DNA of the CDR3: TGTGCCAGCAACCCAGGGAAAAACATTCAGTACTTC. This codes for CASNPGKNIQYF. The full variable domain, with the rest looked up from reference TRBV2 and TRBJ2-4, is EPEVTQTPSHQVTQMGQEVILRCVPISNHLYFYWYRQILGQKVEFLVSFYNNEISEKSEIFDDQFSVERPDGSNFTLKIRSTKLEDSAMYFCASNPGKNIQYFGAGTRLSVL.

Only one count was recorded for this clone. The rearrangement joins TRBV11-2 to TRBJ2-1; TRBD2 agrees at 10 bases. This CDR3 has 13 residues. V trimming: 5 bases; J trimming: 7 bases; junction bases outside the gene matches: 2. Germline values: CDR1 SGHAT, CDR2 FQNNGV. The CDR3 is CASSPGLANEQFF. CDR3 in DNA: TGTGCCAGCAGCCCGGGACTAGCGAATGAGCAGTTCTTC. Variable domain in full (rest from reference TRBV11-2 and TRBJ2-1): EAGVAQSPRYKIIEKRQSVAFWCNPISGHATLYWYQQILGQGPKLLIQFQNNGVVDDSQLPKDRFSAERLKGVDSTLKIQPAKLEDSAVYLCASSPGLANEQFFGPGTRLTVL.

The chain joins TRBV11-2 to TRBJ2-7; a weak D match, TRBD1 (6 bases). V was shortened by 6 bases and J by 0 bases, with 9 bases between the two germline ends. This CDR3 contains 13 residues. CDR1 is SGHAT, CDR2 FQNNGV, per germline. CDR3 DNA sequence: TGTGCCAGCAGGAGGGGGAGCTCCTACGAGCAGTACTTC. Encoded protein: CASRRGSSYEQYF.

This chain joins TRBV12-3 or TRBV12-4 and TRBJ2-2, with D hard to call. V lost 7 bases and J 1 base, leaving 7 bases between the germline ends. CDR3 size: 13 residues. The CDR3 spells CASTLRNTGELFF. The CDR3 DNA follows: TGTGCCAGCACCCTAAGGAACACCGGGGAGCTGTTTTTT.

The V and J genes are TRBV19 and TRBJ2-7; 11 nucleotides align to TRBD2. Germline-derived CDR1 and CDR2 are LNHDA and SQIVND (reference sequence). The CDR3 has 16 residues. The V and J ends lost 6 bases and 0 bases, in that order; junction bases with no gene match: 7. CDR3 in amino acids: CASSGTSGRDSYEQYF. The CDR3 DNA reads TGTGCCAGTAGCGGGACTAGCGGACGAGACTCCTACGAGCAGTACTTC.

The chain has TRBV12-3 or TRBV12-4 and TRBJ1-2; tentatively, D is TRBD1 (5 bases). V was trimmed by 2 bases and J by 8 bases, leaving 12 bases between them. The CDR3 runs to 13 residues. The DNA for the CDR3 is TGTGCCAGCAGTTTAAACCCCTCAGGGGGCTACACCTTC. Translating gives CASSLNPSGGYTF.

This clone was seen just once. DNA for the CDR3: TGTGCCAGCAGCTGGGGGGCTAGCGGAATTTACGAGCAGTACTTC. Its protein is CASSWGASGIYEQYF. The rearrangement uses TRBV6-2 or TRBV6-3 and TRBJ2-7; TRBD2 is a possible D gene (7 bases). V lost 6 bases, J lost 4 bases, and 19 bases lay in between. Germline V gene lookup returns CDR1 MNHEY and CDR2 SVGEGT. The CDR3 has 15 residues.

This clone was seen more than once but under ten times. The genes are TRBV3-1 (or the pseudogene TRBV3-2) and TRBJ2-1, with 13 nucleotides matching TRBD2. CDR3 length equals 20 residues. The V gene end was trimmed by 3 bases and the J gene end by 0 bases; junction bases not matched to a gene: 11. Per germline, CDR1 LGHDT and CDR2 YNNKEL (reference sequence). The CDR3 here is CASSQGAGTSGTRSYNEQFF. The DNA of the CDR3 is TGTGCCAGCAGCCAGGGGGCCGGGACTAGCGGGACCCGCTCCTACAATGAGCAGTTCTTC.

CDR3 sequence (DNA): TGTGCCAGCAGCTCCTGGGACAGGGCCACCGGGGAGCTGTTTTTT. Amino acid sequence: CASSSWDRATGELFF. The chain combines TRBV9 with TRBJ2-2; 9 bases are shared with TRBD1. The CDR3 is 15 residues long. Trimming took 4 bases from V and 4 from J; bases not matched to a gene: 5. Germline values: CDR1 SGDLS, CDR2 YYNGEE.

This chain joins TRBV11-3 and TRBJ2-1; 11 bases line up with TRBD1. The length of the CDR3 is 15 residues. V trimming: 4 bases; J trimming: 6 bases; junction bases outside the gene matches: 5. From germline, CDR1 is SGHNT and CDR2 YENEEA. The CDR3, as DNA: TGTGCCAGCAGCTCGGGACAGGGGGGTTTCAATGAGCAGTTCTTC. It is translated as CASSSGQGGFNEQFF.

The chain combines TRBV12-5 with TRBJ2-7; 10 bases are shared with TRBD1. Germline V gene data show CDR1 as LGHNT and CDR2 as FRNRAP. The CDR3 has 17 amino acids. V gave up 1 base and J gave up 6 bases; unmatched junction bases: 12. The CDR3 region is CASGLADRQGARREQYF. The CDR3 nucleotides are TGTGCTAGTGGTTTGGCCGACAGACAGGGGGCGCGACGCGAGCAGTACTTC.

The chain joins TRBV6-5 to TRBJ1-6; possible D gene TRBD1, 5 bases. The CDR3 length is 15 residues. V was pared by 5 bases and J by 5 bases, with 13 bases between. Germline values: CDR1 MNHEY, CDR2 SVGAGI. CDR3 bases: TGTGCCAGCAGTAACAGGTCGCCTCATAATTCACCCCTCCACTTT. Protein sequence: CASSNRSPHNSPLHF.

This rearrangement joins TRBV5-1 to TRBJ2-1, with D tentatively TRBD2 (6 bases). CDR3 length: 16 residues. The V gene's germline CDR1 is SGHRS and CDR2 YFSETQ. V was shortened by 2 bases and J by 4 bases, with 16 bases between the two germline ends. The CDR3 DNA sequence: TGCGCCAGCAGCTTTGGGGGAGGCTCAAGTTACAATGAGCAGTTCTTC. Protein product: CASSFGGGSSYNEQFF.

As regards this clone: In the same sample, other DNA sequences code for this CDR3. The chain links TRBV18 to TRBJ1-5, with D possibly being TRBD1 (5 bases). Germline V gene sequence: CDR1 KGHSH, CDR2 LQKENI. The CDR3 spans 15 residues. The V end lost 1 base, the J end lost 1 base, and 8 bases lay between the germline ends. CDR3 DNA sequence: TGTGCCAGCTCACCACTCAGGGTCAGCAATCAGCCCCAGCATTTT. Protein sequence: CASSPLRVSNQPQHF.

J is TRBJ1-4 and V is TRBV5-1; 7 positions match TRBD1. The CDR3 length is 14 residues. After removal of 4 bases from V and 4 bases from J, the junction contained 4 bases not matched to a gene. Looked up from germline, CDR1 is SGHRS and CDR2 is YFSETQ. The CDR3 DNA is TGCGCCAGCAGCCAACAGGGGAATAATGAAAAACTGTTTTTT. The encoded protein is CASSQQGNNEKLFF.

The genes are TRBV11-2 and TRBJ2-1, with D perhaps TRBD2 (5 bases). The V end lost 1 base, the J end lost 4 bases, and 14 bases lay between the germline ends. Per the germline V gene, CDR1 is SGHAT and CDR2 is FQNNGV. The CDR3 runs to 16 residues. The CDR3 region is CASSLVRLAAYNEQFF. For the CDR3, the DNA is TGTGCCAGCAGCTTAGTACGCCTAGCTGCGTACAATGAGCAGTTCTTC.

V is TRBV13 and J is TRBJ1-6; maybe TRBD1 (5 bases). Deletions cut 5 bases from V and 11 bases from J, with 16 bases between. Germline lookup yields CDR1 PRHDT and CDR2 FYEKMQ (reference sequence). The CDR3 has 14 residues. Here the CDR3 DNA reads TGTGCCAGCAGCCCCTGGGGGACTTGGCCACCCCTCCACTTT. Translating gives CASSPWGTWPPLHF.

The genes are TRBV7-2 and TRBJ2-7, with TRBD2 matching over 9 bases. Per the germline V gene, CDR1 is SGHTA and CDR2 is FQGNSA. The ends lost 1 base at V and 1 base at J; junction bases unmatched: 5. This CDR3 spans 16 amino acids. The CDR3 is CASSLEAAGGSYEQYF. In DNA form, the CDR3 reads TGTGCCAGCAGCTTAGAGGCAGCGGGAGGATCCTACGAGCAGTACTTC. Full variable domain (outside the CDR3, taken from reference TRBV7-2 and TRBJ2-7): GAGVSQSPSNKVTEKGKDVELRCDPISGHTALYWYRQSLGQGLEFLIYFQGNSAPDKSGLPSDRFSAERTGGSVSTLTIQRTQQEDSAVYLCASSLEAAGGSYEQYFGPGTRLTVT.

The chain recombines TRBV11-2 with TRBJ2-1, with 16 bases matching TRBD2. Germline CDR1 is SGHAT and CDR2 is FQNNGV. CDR3 length: 16 amino acids. Trimming at V came to 5 bases and at J to 5 bases, leaving 3 bases not matched to a gene. The CDR3 sequence is CASSQGLAGGHNEQFF. CDR3 sequence (DNA): TGTGCCAGCAGCCAGGGACTAGCGGGAGGGCACAATGAGCAGTTCTTC.

About this clone: At one end, the junction sequence differs from germline, possibly due to a read error. V gene TRBV11-2 combines with J gene TRBJ1-1; 7 bases are shared with TRBD1. The CDR3 consists of 17 residues. Germline lookup yields CDR1 SGHAT and CDR2 FQNNGV. Here the CDR3 DNA reads TGTGCCAGCAGCTTACTCTCAGTGACGACAGGGAACCCTGAAGCTTTCTTT. It specifies CASSLLSVTTGNPEAFF.

With regard to this clone: At the DNA level, this CDR3 is encoded by other sequences in the same sample as well. The CDR3 coding sequence is TGCGCCAGCAGCCCGACTAGCGGGACCGGGGAGCTGTTTTTT. The encoded protein is CASSPTSGTGELFF. The V and J genes are TRBV5-1 and TRBJ2-2; 10 nucleotides line up with TRBD2. V lost 4 bases and J lost 5; bases outside the gene matches: 2. Germline V gene lookup returns CDR1 SGHRS and CDR2 YFSETQ. The CDR3 is 14 residues long.